The clone carrying this T cell receptor beta chain was recorded many times. Its antigen is as yet unknown. Libraries for TCRalpha and TCRbeta carried sample barcodes and unique molecular identifiers via 5'RACE. MiXCR was run by TCRdb on the 5' RACE reads, yielding one entry per CDR3 protein. This table has 300,000 to 400,000 distinct CDR3 sequences, more than 20% appearing once. The source of the sample is a study of T-cell memory formation after mild COVID-19. Study conclusions and caveats: Clones contracting across day 15 to 85 had a balanced CD4/CD8 profile; later expanding clones leaned CD4+. Clones that contracted clustered mainly in CM and EM if CD4+ and in EMRA if CD8+. Within pre-infection memory, some responding clones were found, suggesting cross-reactive memory joined.

The TCR comes from an adult woman who had mild COVID-19 (a few samples of this study predate the infection). Cell type and time point are not known. What was sequenced was PBMCs or a T cell subset sorted from them (not recorded which).

CDR3 residues: CASSWNTEAFF. The CDR3 DNA reads TGTGCCAGCAGCTGGAACACTGAAGCTTTCTTT. The rearrangement joins TRBV7-9 to TRBJ1-1; D gene ambiguous. CDR3 length: 11 amino acids. The germline CDR1 and CDR2 sequences are SEHNR and FQNEAQ (reference sequence). V lost 4 bases to trimming and J lost 1 base, with 1 base between them.